These 17 T cell receptor beta chains originate from one sample sequenced in a study of blood T cells in healthy people across ages. The use of a sample-barcoded 5' primer and a J-beta primer mix characterized a second PCR of roughly 6 to 11 cycles. MiXCR, applied by TCRdb to the 5' RACE reads, yields one record per CDR3 protein. Of around 1.5 million distinct CDR3 sequences listed, 45% to 70% were seen once; the top ten hold 6.5% to 8.5%. The sample comprised blood. The receptors shown here come from a young man in good health.

The chain has TRBV7-2 and TRBJ2-3; 14 nucleotides align to TRBD2. J was trimmed by 11 bases and V by 5 bases; bases with no gene match: 9. This CDR3 is built from 15 residues. The germline V gene encodes CDR1 SGHTA and CDR2 FQGNSA. The CDR3 spells CASSQGLAGVRKQYF. As DNA, the CDR3 is TGTGCCAGCAGCCAGGGACTAGCGGGAGTTAGGAAGCAGTATTTT.

This clonotype was observed a handful of times. This chain connects TRBV5-5 to TRBJ2-1, with 9 positions matching TRBD2. V lost 3 bases and J lost 2; bases outside the gene matches: 6. CDR3 length: 16 amino acids. In germline, CDR1 is SGHKS, CDR2 YYEKEE (reference sequence). Written as DNA, the CDR3 is TGTGCCAGCAGCTCAAAGCGGGGGGACACCTACAATGAGCAGTTCTTC. Protein: CASSSKRGDTYNEQFF.

This clonotype came up a few times. The rearrangement uses TRBV10-3 and TRBJ1-5, with TRBD1 as a possible D gene (6 bases). The length of the CDR3 is 16 residues. V lost 0 bases, J lost 4 bases, and 13 bases lay in between. The germline V gene has CDR1 ENHRY and CDR2 SYGVKD. CDR3 protein: CAISESKGGLNQPQHF. Written as DNA, the CDR3 is TGTGCCATCAGTGAGTCGAAGGGGGGCCTTAATCAGCCCCAGCATTTT.

The rearrangement joins TRBV4-1 to TRBJ2-1; no reliable D call. Germline CDR1 reads MGHRA; CDR2 reads YSYEKL. V dropped 4 bases and J dropped 2 bases, with 18 bases sitting between them. The CDR3 length is 17 residues. The CDR3 reads CASSLPNRTETYNEQFF. CDR3 in DNA: TGCGCCAGCAGCCTCCCGAACCGTACAGAAACCTACAATGAGCAGTTCTTC.

V is TRBV4-2 and J is TRBJ2-1; D gene unclear. CDR1 is LGHNA, CDR2 YNFKEQ, per germline. The V end was cut by 0 bases, the J end by 15 bases, with 18 bases between. This CDR3 spans 14 amino acids. CDR3 in amino acids: CASSQESGLVRRFF. CDR3 bases: TGTGCCAGCAGCCAAGAAAGTGGCTTGGTACGGCGGTTCTTC.

The rearrangement links TRBV7-9 to TRBJ2-1, with D unclear. The germline V gene encodes CDR1 SEHNR and CDR2 FQNEAQ (reference sequence). V lost 1 base and J 14 bases, leaving 6 bases between the germline ends. The CDR3 is made up of 10 amino acids. CDR3 sequence reads: CASSLGLEFF. The CDR3 DNA follows: TGTGCCAGCAGCTTAGGGTTGGAGTTCTTC.

This rearrangement joins TRBV6-4 to TRBJ2-7, with D maybe TRBD1 (6 bases). Trimming cost V 10 bases and J 3 bases, with 22 bases left between them. There are 15 residues in the CDR3. CDR1 MRHNA and CDR2 SNTAGT come from the germline V gene. Here the CDR3 DNA reads TGTGCCACCATCACGGCAGGGGACCCAAACTACGAGCAGTACTTC. As protein: CATITAGDPNYEQYF.

The chain joins TRBV12-3 or TRBV12-4 to TRBJ2-1, with unresolved D. CDR3 length: 11 amino acids. V was trimmed by 3 bases and J by 9 bases, leaving 6 bases between them. As DNA, the CDR3 is TGTGCCAGCAGTTTTTACGGTGAGCAGTTCTTC. Its translation: CASSFYGEQFF.

The chain recombines TRBV28 with TRBJ2-1; 8 bases are a match to TRBD2. In germline, CDR1 is MDHEN, CDR2 SYDVKM. V shed 7 bases, J shed 4 bases, and the junction held 6 bases outside the gene matches. This CDR3 has 14 amino acids. CDR3 loop: CASILTSDYNEQFF. DNA for the CDR3: TGTGCCAGCATCCTGACTAGCGATTACAATGAGCAGTTCTTC.

V usage is TRBV29-1 and J usage is TRBJ2-1, with D maybe TRBD1 (6 bases). V gave up 0 bases and J gave up 7 bases, with 7 bases separating them. This CDR3 contains 12 residues. Germline values: CDR1 SQVTM, CDR2 ANQGSEA. The CDR3 here is CSVEEQGNEQFF. The DNA for the CDR3 is TGCAGCGTTGAAGAACAGGGAAATGAGCAGTTCTTC.

This rearrangement joins TRBV7-9 to TRBJ1-1; maybe TRBD1 (6 bases). Trimming shortened V by 5 bases and J by 7 bases, and 11 bases separated the two germline ends. CDR1 and CDR2 (germline): SEHNR, FQNEAQ (reference sequence). This CDR3 has 12 amino acids. The CDR3 bases are TGTGCCAGCAGCACAGGGATCGGTGAAGCTTTCTTT. Amino acids: CASSTGIGEAFF.

V is TRBV2 and J is TRBJ1-2; 9 bases fit TRBD1. The CDR3 is made up of 13 amino acids. Germline V gives CDR1 SNHLY, CDR2 FYNNEI. J was trimmed by 1 base and V by 8 bases; bases with no gene match: 2. CDR3 DNA: TGTGCCAGCGGACAGGGGCTTAACTATGGCTACACCTTC. Residues: CASGQGLNYGYTF.

This clonotype was picked up a small number of times. V is TRBV6-2 or TRBV6-3 and J is TRBJ1-1; 7 bases map to TRBD1. V shed 0 bases and J 7 bases; nucleotides not matched to a gene: 11. The germline V gene encodes CDR1 MNHEY and CDR2 SVGEGT. The CDR3 consists of 16 residues. The CDR3 spells CASSYSLESGTVEAFF. The DNA of the CDR3 is TGTGCCAGCAGTTACTCGTTGGAATCAGGGACAGTTGAAGCTTTCTTT.

In regard to this clonotype: A read error may explain this, as a much larger clone is one base away. This chain joins TRBV6-1 and TRBJ1-5, with D possibly TRBD1 on 5 matching bases. CDR1 and CDR2 from the germline V gene are MNHNS and SASEGT. The length of the CDR3 is 13 residues. V was clipped by 10 bases and J by 4 bases, with 14 bases between them. In DNA, the CDR3 is TGTGCCAACAGCGGGACTGAGAATCAGCCCCAGCATTTT. Protein: CANSGTENQPQHF.

The V call is TRBV6-6, the J call TRBJ2-1, with 13 bases that match TRBD2. The germline gives CDR1 MNHNY, CDR2 SVGAGI (reference sequence). This CDR3 comprises 15 residues. Trimming removed 5 bases from V and 4 bases from J; junction bases left unmatched: 2. CDR3 in amino acids: CASSTSGREYNEQFF. CDR3 sequence (DNA): TGTGCCAGCAGTACTAGCGGGAGGGAATACAATGAGCAGTTCTTC.

This rearrangement joins TRBV7-9 to TRBJ2-7; TRBD1 might be the D (7 bases). Germline V gene data show CDR1 as SEHNR and CDR2 as FQNEAQ (reference sequence). V lost 5 bases, J lost 6 bases, and 17 bases lay in between. CDR3 length: 14 residues. CDR3 DNA sequence: TGTGCCAGCAGCCCCGGAGGAGGGGGCGCCGAGCAGTACTTC. It yields the protein CASSPGGGGAEQYF. The full variable domain, with the rest looked up from reference TRBV7-9 and TRBJ2-7, is DTGVSQNPRHKITKRGQNVTFRCDPISEHNRLYWYRQTLGQGPEFLTYFQNEAQLEKSRLLSDRFSAERPKGSFSTLEIQRTEQGDSAMYLCASSPGGGGAEQYFGPGTRLTVT.

The genes are TRBV11-2 and TRBJ2-3; a weak D match, TRBD1 (6 bases). The CDR3 consists of 15 residues. Trimming shortened V by 4 bases and J by 2 bases, and 13 bases separated the two germline ends. Germline V CDR1 and CDR2: SGHAT, FQNNGV. CDR3 residues: CASSSGQANTDTQYF. The DNA of the CDR3 is TGTGCCAGCAGCTCGGGACAAGCAAACACAGATACGCAGTATTTT.